This T cell receptor beta chain was sequenced for a study of blood T cells in healthy people across ages. Findings and limits, study-wide: Observed TCR beta diversity showed a strong correlation with the percentage of naive T cells as measured by flow cytometry.

As concerns this clonotype: What it recognizes is unknown.

Each sample yielded at least 5.5 micrograms of PBMC total RNA. Together with a sample-barcoded 5' primer, a J-beta primer mix was included in a second PCR lasting about 6 to 11 cycles. TCRdb re-called the 5' RACE reads with MiXCR, one entry per CDR3 protein. The table lists about 1.1 million distinct CDR3 sequences, about two fifths of them singletons. The V end was cut by 3 bases, the J end by 7 bases, with 14 bases between. Germline lookup yields CDR1 SGDLS and CDR2 YYNGEE. This CDR3 is 13 amino acids long. The receptor comes from a man younger than 35 in good health. V is TRBV9 and J is TRBJ2-7; no clear D gene. The sequenced material came from blood. CDR3 bases: TGTGCCAGCAGCGCCCCCATCGAGGATGAGCAGTACTTC. Translated: CASSAPIEDEQYF. The whole variable domain, filled in from reference TRBV9 and TRBJ2-7, reads DSGVTQTPKHLITATGQRVTLRCSPRSGDLSVYWYQQSLDQGLQFLIQYYNGEERAKGNILERFSAQQFPDLHSELNLSSLELGDSALYFCASSAPIEDEQYFGPGTRLTVT.